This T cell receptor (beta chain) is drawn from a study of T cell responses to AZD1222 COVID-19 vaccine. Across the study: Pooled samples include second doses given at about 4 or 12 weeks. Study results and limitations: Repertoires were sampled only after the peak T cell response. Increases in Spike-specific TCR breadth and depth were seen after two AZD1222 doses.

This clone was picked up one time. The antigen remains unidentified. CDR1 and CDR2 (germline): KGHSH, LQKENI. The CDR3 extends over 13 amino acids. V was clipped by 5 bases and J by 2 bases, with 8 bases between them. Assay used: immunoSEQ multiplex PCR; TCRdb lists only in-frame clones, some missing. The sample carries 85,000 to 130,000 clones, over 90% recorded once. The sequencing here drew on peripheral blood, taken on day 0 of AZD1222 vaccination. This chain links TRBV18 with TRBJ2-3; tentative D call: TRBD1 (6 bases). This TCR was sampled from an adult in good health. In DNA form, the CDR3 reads TGTGCCAGCTCAGGACAGTCCACAGATACGCAGTATTTT. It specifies CASSGQSTDTQYF.